This T cell receptor beta chain was recorded in a study of blood T cell repertoires in COVID-19. Overall study context: The United States, Italy and Spain supplied acute and convalescent COVID-19 samples. From T cells, B-cell-depleted T cells, or PBMCs came the material, which was cDNA or gDNA.

The authors' processing: For nucleated cells, counts were estimated from reference gene primer amplification. Assay: immunoSEQ multiplex PCR; the TCRdb copy retains only in-frame clones and omits some. V and J calls and clone size are copied from that table; D and trimming were computed from the DNA. The sample yields approximately 200,000 clones, around nine tenths seen once. This CDR3 is 12 amino acids long. CDR1 SGHRS and CDR2 YFSETQ come from the germline V gene. Trimming took 0 bases from V and 12 from J, leaving 12 bases between them. This chain links TRBV5-1 with TRBJ1-2; D is possibly TRBD1 (6 bases). The sequence was collected from a man in his 60s who had recovered from COVID-19. Sequenced material: peripheral blood. CDR3 region: CASSLDRVTNTF. In DNA form, the CDR3 reads TGCGCCAGCAGCTTGGACAGGGTTACGAACACCTTC.